This T cell receptor (beta chain) is from a study of identical twins. Germline-derived CDR1 and CDR2 are MNHNS and SASEGT. This CDR3 contains 19 residues. J was trimmed by 9 bases and V by 4 bases; bases with no gene match: 20. TCRdb re-called the 5' RACE reads with MiXCR, one entry per CDR3 protein. The sample holds a few hundred thousand distinct CDR3 sequences; around 8.8% are singletons and the top ten take approximately 3%. This sample was also put to use in a study of yellow fever vaccine responses in identical twins.

The clonotype originates from a young woman in good health. The sample was CD8+ T cells sorted from blood. V and J are TRBV6-1 and TRBJ2-1, with 11 bases identical to TRBD2. In DNA form, the CDR3 reads TGTGCCAGCAGTGCCGGACAGAATAGAAGACTAGCGGGATCTGTTGAGCAGTTCTTC. Its translation is CASSAGQNRRLAGSVEQFF.